Listed below are T cell receptor beta chains from one sample, sequenced in a study of shared clonotypes between healthy human individuals. TCRdb's copy holds only in-frame clones and misses some; the assay was immunoSEQ multiplex PCR. The sample records millions of clones, more than 85% being singletons. Input material: naive CD4+ T cells from PBMCs. Receptor source: a man younger than 30 in good health. Some clones in this sample may be carry-over from other donors' samples. Each CDR3 is given with its conserved first and last residue. D genes are given only for firm matches. Size is omitted from some rows. Given values are once, few, many or a class for expanded clones.

j_call,clone_size,cdr3_length,v_call,d_call,cdr3_nt,cdr3_aa
TRBJ2-7,-,14,TRBV27,-,TGTGCCAGCAGTTTACGTCGCAGCTCCTACGAGCAGTACTTC,CASSLRRSSYEQYF
TRBJ2-7,-,14,TRBV11-2,-,TGTGCCAGCAGCCCGGGACGGAGCTACTACGAGCAGTACTTC,CASSPGRSYYEQYF
TRBJ1-5,-,15,TRBV27,-,TGTGCCAGCAGGCCCTTAGGGGCGTGGTCTCAGCCCCAGCATTTT,CASRPLGAWSQPQHF
TRBJ1-1,-,17,TRBV6-1,TRBD1,TGTGCCAGCAGTGAAGCTTGGCAGGGGGCTCGAGACACTGAAGCTTTCTTT,CASSEAWQGARDTEAFF
TRBJ1-1,-,15,TRBV7-2,-,TGTGCCAGCAGCTTCCCTGCGAGGCAGACGGCAGAGGCTTTCTTT,CASSFPARQTAEAFF
TRBJ2-2,-,15,TRBV5-1,TRBD2,TGCGCCAGCAGTACGACTAGCGTGGTCACCGGGGAGCTGTTTTTT,CASSTTSVVTGELFF
TRBJ2-7,-,16,TRBV7-9,TRBD2,TGTGCCAGCAGCTTAGAGGGTAGCGGGAGGACCTACGAGCAGTACTTC,CASSLEGSGRTYEQYF
TRBJ2-7,once,21,TRBV9,-,TGTGCCAGCAGCGTAGGTGTGAGAGCCAAAAGCGCTGGGGAGCGAGCTGGGGAGCAGTACTTC,CASSVGVRAKSAGERAGEQYF
TRBJ1-1,-,13,TRBV30,-,TGTGCCTGGAGTGGCCGTAGCGGATCTGAAGCTTTCTTT,CAWSGRSGSEAFF
TRBJ1-3,-,16,TRBV15,-,TGTGCCACCAGCAGAGTAACAGGGTCCTCTGGAAACACCATATATTTT,CATSRVTGSSGNTIYF
TRBJ1-1,-,14,TRBV2,-,TGTGCCAGCAGTGAAATCACAGTACGCACTGAAGCTTTCTTT,CASSEITVRTEAFF
TRBJ2-7,-,16,TRBV6-5,TRBD2,TGTGCCAGCAGTTACTCGTTCCTAGCGGGCAACTACGAGCAGTACTTC,CASSYSFLAGNYEQYF
TRBJ2-5,-,16,TRBV6-6,-,TGTGCCAGCAGTTTAACCCGGGCCCCAGCCCAAGAGACCCAGTACTTC,CASSLTRAPAQETQYF
TRBJ2-2,-,12,TRBV6-6,-,TGTGCCAGCGGGGTGGCCCCCGGGGAGCTGTTTTTT,CASGVAPGELFF
TRBJ2-7,-,15,TRBV7-3,TRBD2,TGTGCCAGCAGCTTAACACTAGCGGGAATCGGCGAGCAGTACTTC,CASSLTLAGIGEQYF
TRBJ1-2,-,12,TRBV4-3,-,TGCGCCAGCGCTCAGGGCGGGCAGGGCTACACCTTC,CASAQGGQGYTF
TRBJ2-7,-,14,TRBV21-1,-,TGTGCCAGCAGCGCACAGGGGGCTGACTACGAGCAGTACTTC,CASSAQGADYEQYF
TRBJ2-7,-,14,TRBV7-9,-,TGTGCCAGCAGCTTAGTTATCGCCGCCAGCGAGCAGTACTTC,CASSLVIAASEQYF
TRBJ2-1,-,15,TRBV7-8,TRBD1,TGTGCCAGCAGCGAGGGACAGACCTCCTACAATGAGCAGTTCTTC,CASSEGQTSYNEQFF
TRBJ1-1,few,14,TRBV7-9,-,TGTGCCACGCGGATAACAGGGATGGACACTGAAGCTTTCTTT,CATRITGMDTEAFF
TRBJ2-1,-,17,TRBV7-3,-,TGTGCCAGCAGCTCCCAACCTAGCAGAAGCTCCTACAATGAGCAGTTCTTC,CASSSQPSRSSYNEQFF
TRBJ2-3,-,15,TRBV18,TRBD1,TGTGCCAGCTCACCGGGACAGTCTAGCACAGATACGCAGTATTTT,CASSPGQSSTDTQYF
TRBJ2-1,-,13,TRBV4-3,-,TGCGCCAGCAGCCAACAAGGCGACAATGAGCAGTTCTTC,CASSQQGDNEQFF
TRBJ1-3,-,15,TRBV19,TRBD1,TGTGCCAGTAGCGCCGGGACAGCCGAAGGAAACACCATATATTTT,CASSAGTAEGNTIYF
TRBJ2-3,-,17,TRBV9,TRBD2,TGTGCCAGCAGCGGGACTAGCGGGAGTACAAGCACAGATACGCAGTATTTT,CASSGTSGSTSTDTQYF
TRBJ2-5,-,14,TRBV5-4,-,TGTGCCAGCAGCTTGGCCGGACACCAGTGGACCCAGTACTTC,CASSLAGHQWTQYF
TRBJ2-4,-,16,TRBV27,-,TGTGCCAGCAGTACTCTACAGGGTGTTGTCCAAAACATTCAGTACTTC,CASSTLQGVVQNIQYF
TRBJ2-2,-,15,TRBV28,-,TGTGCCAGCAGTCGCCAGGGCGCGAACACCGGGGAGCTGTTTTTT,CASSRQGANTGELFF
TRBJ1-1,-,15,TRBV10-1,-,TGCGCCAGCAGTGAGTCGTACAGGGTTATTCCTGAAGCTTTCTTT,CASSESYRVIPEAFF
TRBJ2-6,-,16,TRBV5-4,-,TGTGCCAGCAGCTTGGGACAGTTATCTGGGGCCAACGTCCTGACTTTC,CASSLGQLSGANVLTF
TRBJ2-5,-,17,TRBV7-9,-,TGTGCCAGCAGCTTCTCCTTTTCGGAGTTTCGCTTAGAGACCCAGTACTTC,CASSFSFSEFRLETQYF
TRBJ2-7,-,14,TRBV9,TRBD1,TGTGCCAGCAGCGGGACAGGGACCTCCTACGAGCAGTACTTC,CASSGTGTSYEQYF
TRBJ1-3,-,15,TRBV29-1,-,TGCAGCGTCCAAGCAATGACAGGTCCTGGAAACACCATATATTTT,CSVQAMTGPGNTIYF
TRBJ2-7,-,15,TRBV5-4,-,TGTGCCAGCAGCCTGATAGGCAAAAGTTCCTACGAGCAGTACTTC,CASSLIGKSSYEQYF
TRBJ2-1,-,13,TRBV29-1,-,TGCAGCGTTGCAAGAATACTCTACAATGAGCAGTTCTTC,CSVARILYNEQFF
TRBJ1-5,-,18,TRBV6-1,-,TGTGCCAGCAGTGGGAGGGACTCGGTCGGAGCCAGAGGCCAGCCCCAGCATTTT,CASSGRDSVGARGQPQHF
TRBJ1-1,once,12,TRBV4-3,-,TGCGCCAGCAGCCACCCGGGCTCTGAAGCTTTCTTT,CASSHPGSEAFF
TRBJ1-1,-,14,TRBV7-9,TRBD1,TGTGCCAGCAACGGACAGGCCCTGAACACTGAAGCTTTCTTT,CASNGQALNTEAFF
TRBJ2-3,-,14,TRBV29-1,-,TGCAGCCTGGGGGAGCGGATTAGCACAGATACGCAGTATTTT,CSLGERISTDTQYF
TRBJ1-3,-,16,TRBV2,TRBD1,TGTGCCAGCAGTCTCGGACAGGGTCGTTCTGGAAACACCATATATTTT,CASSLGQGRSGNTIYF
TRBJ2-1,-,16,TRBV7-2,-,TGTGCCAGCAGCTCTCTAGGCCCTAGCTCCTACAATGAGCAGTTCTTC,CASSSLGPSSYNEQFF
TRBJ2-7,-,15,TRBV28,TRBD1,TGTGCCAGCAGCAACATCCAGGGGGCAGGCTACGAGCAGTACTTC,CASSNIQGAGYEQYF
TRBJ2-1,-,15,TRBV5-1,TRBD2,TGCGCCAGCAGCCCTATAGCGGGAGTTTACAATGAGCAGTTCTTC,CASSPIAGVYNEQFF
TRBJ1-2,-,14,TRBV18,-,TGTGCCAGCTCACCAAGAGACGGATTCTATGGCTACACCTTC,CASSPRDGFYGYTF
TRBJ1-5,-,14,TRBV28,-,TGTGCCAGCAGTTCAGTCTATAGCAATCAGCCCCAGCATTTT,CASSSVYSNQPQHF